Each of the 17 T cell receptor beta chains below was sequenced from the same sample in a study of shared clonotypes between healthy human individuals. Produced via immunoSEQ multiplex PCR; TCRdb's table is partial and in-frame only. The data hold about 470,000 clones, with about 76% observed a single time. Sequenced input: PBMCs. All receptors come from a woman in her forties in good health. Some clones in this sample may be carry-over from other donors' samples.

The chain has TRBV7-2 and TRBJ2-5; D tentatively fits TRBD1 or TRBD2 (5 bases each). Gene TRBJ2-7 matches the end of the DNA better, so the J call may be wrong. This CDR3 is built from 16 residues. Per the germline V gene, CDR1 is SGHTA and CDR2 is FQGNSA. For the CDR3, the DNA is TGTGCCAGCAGCAATCCGGGGCCCTCAGGAGCCTACGAGCAGTACTTC. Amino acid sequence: CASSNPGPSGAYEQYF.

In nucleotides, the CDR3 is TGTGCCAGCAGCATCGGGAACCAAGGGTATGGCTACACCTTC. Its protein is CASSIGNQGYGYTF. J is TRBJ1-2 and V is TRBV5-6; the D is unclear. Trimming cost V 4 bases and J 5 bases, with 15 bases left between them. The CDR3 spans 14 residues. Germline V gene sequence: CDR1 SGHDT, CDR2 YYEEEE.

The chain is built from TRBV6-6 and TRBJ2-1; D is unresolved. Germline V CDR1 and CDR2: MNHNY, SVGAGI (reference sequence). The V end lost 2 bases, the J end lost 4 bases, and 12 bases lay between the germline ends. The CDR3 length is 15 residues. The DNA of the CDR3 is TGTGCCAGCAGTTACGCGGCAAACCGTTACAATGAGCAGTTCTTC. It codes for CASSYAANRYNEQFF.

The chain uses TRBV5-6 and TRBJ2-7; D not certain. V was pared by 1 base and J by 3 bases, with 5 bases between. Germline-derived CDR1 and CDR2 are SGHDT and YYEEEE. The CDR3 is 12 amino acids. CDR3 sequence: CASSLNGYEQYF. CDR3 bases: TGTGCCAGCAGCTTGAACGGCTACGAGCAGTACTTC.

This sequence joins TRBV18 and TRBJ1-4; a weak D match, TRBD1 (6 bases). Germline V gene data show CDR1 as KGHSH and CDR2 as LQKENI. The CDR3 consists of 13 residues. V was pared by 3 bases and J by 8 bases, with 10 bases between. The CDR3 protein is CASSPRTEEKLFF. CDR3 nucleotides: TGTGCCAGCTCACCGCGGACAGAAGAAAAACTGTTTTTT.

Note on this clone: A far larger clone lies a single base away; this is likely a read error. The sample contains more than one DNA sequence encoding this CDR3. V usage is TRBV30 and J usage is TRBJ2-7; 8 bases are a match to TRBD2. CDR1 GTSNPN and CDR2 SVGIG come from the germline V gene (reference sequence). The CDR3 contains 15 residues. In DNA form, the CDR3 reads TGTGCCTGGACCCCCGGGACTAGGCCCGGTTCGGAGCAATACTTC. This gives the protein CAWTPGTRPGSEQYF. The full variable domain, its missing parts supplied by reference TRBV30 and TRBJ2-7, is SQTIHQWPATLVQPVGSPLSLECTVEGTSNPNLYWYRQAAGRGLQLLFYSVGIGQISSEVPQNLSASRPQDRQFILSSKKLLLSDSGFYLCAWTPGTRPGSEQYFGPGTRLTVT.

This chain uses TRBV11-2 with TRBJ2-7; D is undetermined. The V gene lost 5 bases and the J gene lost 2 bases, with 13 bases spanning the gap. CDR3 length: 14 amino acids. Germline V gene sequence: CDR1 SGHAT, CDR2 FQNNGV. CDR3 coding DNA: TGTGCCAGCAGCCCACAGTGGGTTACCTACGAGCAGTACTTC. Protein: CASSPQWVTYEQYF.

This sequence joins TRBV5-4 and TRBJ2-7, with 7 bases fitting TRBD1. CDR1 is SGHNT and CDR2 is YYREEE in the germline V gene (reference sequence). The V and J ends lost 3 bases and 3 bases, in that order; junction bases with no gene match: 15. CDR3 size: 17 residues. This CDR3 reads CASSYPRTGGVFYEQYF. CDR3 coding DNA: TGTGCCAGCAGCTACCCCCGGACAGGTGGGGTCTTCTACGAGCAGTACTTC.

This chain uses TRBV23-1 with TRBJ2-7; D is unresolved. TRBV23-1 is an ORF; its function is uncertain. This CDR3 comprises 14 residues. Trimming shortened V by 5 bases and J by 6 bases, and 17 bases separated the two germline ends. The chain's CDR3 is CASSSYRRTGEQYF. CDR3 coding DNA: TGCGCCAGCAGTAGCTACCGTAGGACCGGCGAGCAGTACTTC.

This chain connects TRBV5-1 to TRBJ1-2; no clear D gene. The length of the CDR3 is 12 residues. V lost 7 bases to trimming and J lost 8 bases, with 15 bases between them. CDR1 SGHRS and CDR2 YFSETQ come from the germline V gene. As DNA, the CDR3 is TGCGCCAGCTCTTCTGGGGTCCGCGGCTACACCTTC. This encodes CASSSGVRGYTF.

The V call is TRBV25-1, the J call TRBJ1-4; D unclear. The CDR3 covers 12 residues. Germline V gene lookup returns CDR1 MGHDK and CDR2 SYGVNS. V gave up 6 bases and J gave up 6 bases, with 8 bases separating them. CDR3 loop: CASRKGHEKLFF. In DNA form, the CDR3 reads TGTGCCAGCAGGAAGGGTCATGAAAAACTGTTTTTT.

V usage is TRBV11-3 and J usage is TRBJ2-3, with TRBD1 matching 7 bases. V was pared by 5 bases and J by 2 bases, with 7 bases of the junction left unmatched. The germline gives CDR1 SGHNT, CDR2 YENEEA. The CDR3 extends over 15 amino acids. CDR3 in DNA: TGTGCCAGCAGCCCCGGACAGGCCTCCACAGATACGCAGTATTTT. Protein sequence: CASSPGQASTDTQYF.

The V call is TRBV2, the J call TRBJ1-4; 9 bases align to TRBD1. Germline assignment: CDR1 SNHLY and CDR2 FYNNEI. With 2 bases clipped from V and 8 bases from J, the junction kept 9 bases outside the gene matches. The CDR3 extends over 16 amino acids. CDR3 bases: TGTGCCAGCAGTGAATACCCGGGACAGGGACAAGAAAAACTGTTTTTT. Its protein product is CASSEYPGQGQEKLFF. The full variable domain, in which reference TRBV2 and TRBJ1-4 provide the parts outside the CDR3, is EPEVTQTPSHQVTQMGQEVILRCVPISNHLYFYWYRQILGQKVEFLVSFYNNEISEKSEIFDDQFSVERPDGSNFTLKIRSTKLEDSAMYFCASSEYPGQGQEKLFFGSGTQLSVL.

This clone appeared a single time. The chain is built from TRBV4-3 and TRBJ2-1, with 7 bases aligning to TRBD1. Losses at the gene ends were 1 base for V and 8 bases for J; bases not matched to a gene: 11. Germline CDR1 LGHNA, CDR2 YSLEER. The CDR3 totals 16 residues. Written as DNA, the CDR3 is TGCGCCAGCAGCCAAGCCCGGGACAGCATAGGCGATGAGCAGTTCTTC. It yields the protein CASSQARDSIGDEQFF.

The CDR3 DNA reads as TGTGCCAGCAGCCCCCGCAGGACTAACAATCAGCCCCAGCATTTT. Translation: CASSPRRTNNQPQHF. This chain uses TRBV4-2 with TRBJ1-5; D not resolved. The CDR3 covers 15 residues. V lost 4 bases to trimming and J lost 3 bases, with 13 bases between them. Germline V gives CDR1 LGHNA, CDR2 YNFKEQ.

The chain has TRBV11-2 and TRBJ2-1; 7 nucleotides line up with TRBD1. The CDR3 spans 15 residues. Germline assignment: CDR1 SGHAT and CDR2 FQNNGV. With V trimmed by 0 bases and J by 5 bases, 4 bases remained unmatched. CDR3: CASSLDGQENNEQFF. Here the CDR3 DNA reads TGTGCCAGCAGCTTAGACGGACAGGAAAACAATGAGCAGTTCTTC.

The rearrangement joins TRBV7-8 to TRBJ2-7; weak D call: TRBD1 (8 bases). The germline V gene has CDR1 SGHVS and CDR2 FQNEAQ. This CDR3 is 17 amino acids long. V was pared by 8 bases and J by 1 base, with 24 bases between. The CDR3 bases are TGTGCCAGCGGCCTCGGCAGGGGGCTAGCGGTTTCCTACGAGCAGTACTTC. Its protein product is CASGLGRGLAVSYEQYF. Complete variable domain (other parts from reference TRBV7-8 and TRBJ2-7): GAGVSQSPRYKVAKRGQDVALRCDPISGHVSLFWYQQALGQGPEFLTYFQNEAQLDKSGLPSDRFFAERPEGSVSTLKIQRTQQEDSAVYLCASGLGRGLAVSYEQYFGPGTRLTVT.